The T cell receptor (beta chain) under discussion was sequenced for a study of Ad26.COV2.S vaccination and SARS-CoV-2 variants (dated by TCRdb to the early 2020s). With respect to the entire study: Donors in the vaccine arm were drawn from COV1001, a phase I-IIa trial of Ad26.COV2.S in healthy adults that was multicentre, randomized, double-blind and placebo-controlled. Ad26.COV2.S was given intramuscularly at 5x10^10 or 1x10^11 viral particles, as a single shot or as two shots 56 days apart. Investigators remained blinded to trial group allocation during experiments and outcome assessment. Participants in the trial were split at random into five groups of five each, receiving low-dose or high-dose Ad26.COV2.S once or twice, or else placebo on both occasions. The TCR-sequenced set comprised around 30 samples: some 19 Ad26.COV2.S vaccine recipients, 5 placebo recipients and 8 SARS-CoV-2 convalescent individuals. The specificity and breadth of SARS-CoV-2-reactive T cell receptors after Ad26.COV2.S vaccination were assessed by TCRbeta repertoire sequencing. Broad study findings and their caveats: The study lacked the statistical power to compare responses across vaccine doses or regimens. After vaccination, substantial breadth of spike-specific CD8+ and CD4+ T cell responses was reported. The authors noted that total T cell responses may have been underestimated by the TCR breadth and depth analyses. Ad26.COV2.S recipients had higher spike-specific TCR breadth than placebo recipients (P = 0.0014). Non-spike TCR breadth was comparable between vaccine and placebo recipients, consistent with the vaccine containing only spike.

TCRbeta CDR3 regions were sequenced with the immunoSEQ Assay. After extraction, genomic DNA underwent amplification by bias-controlled multiplex PCR, followed by high-throughput sequencing. Processing in the source paper ran as follows. To quantify the absolute abundance of every unique TCRbeta CDR3 region, sequences were collapsed and filtered. T cell fraction was estimated by normalization of TCRbeta template counts to usable DNA, with usable DNA being measured through amplification of reference genes present in all nucleated cells. Repertoire TCRs were annotated as SARS-CoV-2-specific by exact matching of V gene, CDR3 amino acid sequence and J gene to a known reactive TCR set. The reference SARS-CoV-2 TCR set was obtained from MIRA and was filtered for enrichment in COVID-19-positive ImmuneCODE repertoires, whereby public or cross-reactive TCRs were removed. Based on the MIRA antigens, annotated TCRs were further analysed at the level of specific ORF or position within ORF. Breadth was defined as annotated unique rearrangements over total unique productive rearrangements; depth was the summed frequency of those rearrangements. Two-sided Wilcoxon rank-sum tests were applied when comparing TCR breadth between groups. TCRdb took this table from immuneACCESS and kept in-frame rearrangements with V and J called. Such tables lack part of the clones; where checked against another copy, unresolved V genes explain under half of the gap, and the rest is unexplained. That table furnishes V, J and clone size, whereas the DNA furnished D and trimming. Within this sample are some 270,000 clones, with roughly 87% of them counted one time only. Together, the top ten hold 2.5% to 3.5% of the sample.

Counted from cysteine to phenylalanine, this CDR3 has 13 amino acids. Solely the CDR3 DNA is kept, with 39 bases framed from the first base. From V the trimming removes 4 bases and from J it removes 1 base, while the gene matches leave 1 base of the junction unaccounted for. CDR1 and CDR2 (SGHTA, FQGNSA) derive from the germline V gene. In the paper's terms, the treatment or condition label means: 15 to 20 received Ad26.COV2.S at low or high dose, single or two shots; about 5 received placebo; per-sample allocation not given. Repertoires of vaccine and placebo recipients were sequenced from samples collected on day 63 after the first injection. Between 29 July and 7 August 2020, Cohort 1b enrolled 20 to 30 adults aged 18-55 years at one site in Boston, USA. Ad26.COV2.S was a replication-incompetent adenovirus type 26 vector that expressed a prefusion-stabilized SARS-CoV-2 spike protein derived from the original Wuhan strain.

With regard to this clone: Which antigen it targets is not known. Base qualities are not at hand, and no much larger clone is one base apart.

The V gene is TRBV7-2 and the J gene is TRBJ2-7; 7 bases in the junction line up with TRBD2. The receptor was derived from a person aged 18 to 59 who received the Ad26.COV2.S COVID-19 vaccine or a placebo. The specimen comprised peripheral blood, sampled in a trial of Ad26.COV2.S vaccine versus placebo. The CDR3 here reads CASSYSGSYEQYF. The nucleotide sequence reads TGTGCCAGCAGCTATAGCGGGTCCTACGAGCAGTACTTC.